These 22 T cell receptor beta chains were all obtained from the same sample, sequenced in a study of blood T cells in healthy people across ages. The second PCR ran about 6 to 12 cycles with a sample-barcoded 5' primer and J-beta primers. TCRdb analysed the 5' RACE reads with MiXCR anew, one entry per CDR3 protein. There are under 950,000 distinct CDR3 sequences in the sample; roughly 20% occur only once, and 22% lies in the top ten. Sample: blood. These receptors all stem from a man in his 70s in good health.

This clonotype showed up many times. CDR3 sequence: CAISESGGTTYNEQFF. The CDR3 bases are TGTGCCATCAGTGAGTCGGGGGGAACCACCTACAATGAGCAGTTCTTC. The genes are TRBV10-3 and TRBJ2-1, with a weak D call TRBD2 (6 bases). V lost 0 bases, J lost 2 bases, and 11 bases lay in between. CDR3 length equals 16 residues. Germline V gene data show CDR1 as ENHRY and CDR2 as SYGVKD.

The table lists this clonotype with a few counts. The chain carries TRBV10-3 and TRBJ2-7; D might be TRBD2 (6 bases). Germline V lookup: CDR1 ENHRY, CDR2 SYGVKD. Between the trimmed V and J ends, which lost 4 bases and 2 bases, there was a span of 12 bases. The CDR3 has 14 amino acids. CDR3 DNA sequence: TGTGCCATCAGTGGAACTAGCAGCCCCTACGAGCAGTACGTC. It codes for CAISGTSSPYEQYV.

The rearrangement uses TRBV6-2 or TRBV6-3 and TRBJ2-5, with no clear D. The germline V gene has CDR1 MNHEY and CDR2 SVGEGT. With 6 bases removed from V and 1 base from J, the gap between germline ends came to 12 bases. This CDR3 has 14 amino acids. The CDR3 here is CASRPSDGQETQYF. CDR3 bases: TGTGCCAGCAGGCCCAGCGATGGCCAAGAGACCCAGTACTTC.

The CDR3 DNA reads as TGTGCCAGCAGTTCGACAGGGGGACCAGGAAACACCATATATTTT. Encoded protein: CASSSTGGPGNTIYF. The V call is TRBV12-3 or TRBV12-4, the J call TRBJ1-3; the match to TRBD1 covers 9 bases. V gave up 4 bases and J gave up 4 bases; unmatched junction bases: 5. This CDR3 comprises 15 residues.

The chain joins TRBV6-5 to TRBJ2-3; no firm D call. Germline values: CDR1 MNHEY, CDR2 SVGAGI. V lost 4 bases and J 6 bases, leaving 17 bases between the germline ends. CDR3 size: 15 residues. CDR3 protein: CASSSQTSSPDTQYF. For the CDR3, the DNA is TGTGCCAGCAGTTCTCAGACTTCCTCCCCGGATACGCAGTATTTT.

There are a few counts of this clonotype. The chain combines TRBV24-1 with TRBJ2-1; possibly TRBD2 for D (6 bases). Germline V gene lookup returns CDR1 KGHDR and CDR2 SFDVKD. CDR3 length equals 12 residues. Trimming shortened V by 7 bases and J by 6 bases, and 9 bases separated the two germline ends. The CDR3 is CATRAGGNEQFF. In DNA, the CDR3 is TGTGCCACCAGGGCCGGGGGCAATGAGCAGTTCTTC.

This chain joins TRBV29-1 and TRBJ2-5; tentatively, D is TRBD1 or TRBD2 (6 bases each). Trimming cost V 3 bases and J 3 bases, with 20 bases left between them. The V gene's germline CDR1 is SQVTM and CDR2 ANQGSEA. CDR3 length: 16 amino acids. The CDR3 DNA follows: TGCAGCGTTGATCTGGGGGGCGGCAGGGGTAAAGAGACCCAGTACTTC. Translation: CSVDLGGGRGKETQYF.

This clonotype has more than one count but fewer than ten. The chain is built from TRBV5-6 and TRBJ1-3; TRBD1 aligns across 11 bases. This CDR3 is built from 16 residues. Germline values: CDR1 SGHDT, CDR2 YYEEEE. V lost 6 bases to trimming and J lost 1 base; unmatched junction nucleotides: 6. Written as DNA, the CDR3 is TGTGCCAGCACCCAGGACAGGGGGCTTTCTGGAAACACCATATATTTT. Protein product: CASTQDRGLSGNTIYF.

This clonotype occurred a few times. This chain joins TRBV20-1 and TRBJ2-5; D gene ambiguous. With 0 bases removed from V and 3 bases from J, the gap between germline ends came to 11 bases. The germline CDR1 and CDR2 sequences are DFQATT and SNEGSKA (reference sequence). The CDR3 extends over 14 amino acids. In DNA, the CDR3 is TGCAGTGCTAGAGATGTTCCGGTCGAAGAGACCCAGTACTTC. Amino acid sequence: CSARDVPVEETQYF.

The chain uses TRBV20-1 and TRBJ2-2; the match to TRBD1 covers 8 bases. The germline CDR1 and CDR2 sequences are DFQATT and SNEGSKA (reference sequence). The CDR3 loop spans 15 amino acids. V was clipped by 0 bases and J by 1 base; unmatched bases: 1. The CDR3 here is CSARETGVNTGELFF. As DNA, the CDR3 is TGCAGTGCTAGAGAGACAGGGGTGAACACCGGGGAGCTGTTTTTT.

The J gene is TRBJ1-4, the V gene TRBV5-1, with TRBD1 matching over 7 bases. Per germline, CDR1 SGHRS and CDR2 YFSETQ. The CDR3 loop spans 13 amino acids. Trimming at V came to 4 bases and at J to 10 bases, leaving 7 bases not matched to a gene. CDR3 nucleotides: TGCGCCAGCAGCCCGGGGGACAGCATAAAACTGTTTTTT. The encoded protein is CASSPGDSIKLFF.

This chain uses TRBV30 with TRBJ1-1, with TRBD1 identical over 10 bases. The V gene's germline CDR1 is GTSNPN and CDR2 SVGIG (reference sequence). The CDR3 runs 15 residues. After removal of 5 bases from V and 3 bases from J, the junction contained 9 bases not matched to a gene. The CDR3 DNA follows: TGTGCCTGGGCAGACAGGGGGCTTAAGGACACTGAAGCTTTCTTT. Protein: CAWADRGLKDTEAFF.

V gene TRBV15 combines with J gene TRBJ2-1; weak D call: TRBD2 (5 bases). The CDR3 is 16 amino acids. Trimming shortened V by 3 bases and J by 9 bases, and 21 bases separated the two germline ends. Per germline, CDR1 LNHNV and CDR2 YYDKDF (reference sequence). The CDR3 DNA is TGTGCCACCAGCAGGACCTCAGCTAGCATAATTGGTGAGCAGTTCTTC. This codes for CATSRTSASIIGEQFF.

This clonotype was seen more than once but under ten times. This sequence joins TRBV25-1 and TRBJ2-3; possible D gene TRBD2, 5 bases. V was clipped by 10 bases and J by 0 bases, with 14 bases between them. In germline, CDR1 is MGHDK, CDR2 SYGVNS. The CDR3 totals 14 residues. CDR3 DNA: TGTGCCATCGCTAGCAGTTCTAGCACAGATACGCAGTATTTT. Translated: CAIASSSSTDTQYF.

This clonotype has at least ten counts. The junction departs from germline at one end; a sequencing error may be responsible. J is TRBJ2-3 and V is TRBV11-2; D may match TRBD1 or TRBD2 (5 bases each). Germline V CDR1 and CDR2: SGHAT, FQNNGV. The CDR3 runs 14 residues. The chain's CDR3 is CASSLGVSTDTQYF. CDR3 bases: TGCGCCAGCAGCCTGGGGGTTTCCACAGATACGCAGTATTTT.

The rearrangement uses TRBV28 and TRBJ2-7; 7 bases are shared with TRBD2. The CDR3 runs 13 residues. Germline V CDR1 and CDR2: MDHEN, SYDVKM. V shed 5 bases and J 2 bases; nucleotides not matched to a gene: 3. The DNA for the CDR3 is TGTGCCAGCAGTATAACTAGCGCCTACGAGCAGTACTTC. This gives the protein CASSITSAYEQYF.

CDR3 in amino acids: CSARDGAGMETQYF. The CDR3 bases are TGCAGTGCTAGAGATGGGGCAGGGATGGAGACCCAGTACTTC. V and J are TRBV20-1 and TRBJ2-1, with D tentatively TRBD1 (5 bases). The J call may be in error: the DNA end matches TRBJ2-5 better. The germline V gene encodes CDR1 DFQATT and CDR2 SNEGSKA (reference sequence). The CDR3 runs 14 residues.

This clonotype was picked up a small number of times. The CDR3 sequence is CASSLSRTGDHEQFF. The CDR3 region has the DNA TGTGCCAGCAGTTTATCCCGGACAGGGGACCATGAGCAGTTCTTC. This rearrangement joins TRBV12-3 or TRBV12-4 to TRBJ2-1; 9 positions match TRBD1. The CDR3 is made up of 15 amino acids. J was trimmed by 8 bases and V by 2 bases; bases with no gene match: 7.

This clonotype has just a few counts. V and J are TRBV4-3 and TRBJ2-5; D is unclear. The CDR3 loop spans 13 amino acids. V was shortened by 0 bases and J by 2 bases, with 4 bases between the two germline ends. Germline CDR1 and CDR2: LGHNA and YSLEER. The CDR3 region is CASSQDTQETQYF. The CDR3 DNA reads TGCGCCAGCAGCCAAGACACACAAGAGACCCAGTACTTC.

The V gene is TRBV20-1, the J gene TRBJ1-1, with 7 bases identical to TRBD1. CDR1 and CDR2 (germline): DFQATT, SNEGSKA (reference sequence). With V trimmed by 3 bases and J by 8 bases, 3 bases remained unmatched. CDR3 length: 11 amino acids. The CDR3 region has the DNA TGCAGTGCTAGGGGACAGAGAGAAGCTTTCTTT. Protein sequence: CSARGQREAFF.

This clonotype was seen only a few times. The chain employs TRBV15 and TRBJ2-2; D is unresolved. Deletions cut 1 base from V and 6 bases from J, with 6 bases between. This CDR3 comprises 13 residues. Germline CDR1 LNHNV, CDR2 YYDKDF (reference sequence). CDR3 protein: CATSRGDAGELFF. Written as DNA, the CDR3 is TGTGCCACCAGCAGAGGAGACGCCGGGGAGCTGTTTTTT.

This clonotype was recorded at least ten times. This chain links TRBV5-1 with TRBJ2-3; D is uncertain. The CDR3 extends over 12 amino acids. Germline V gene sequence: CDR1 SGHRS, CDR2 YFSETQ. Trimming pared 3 bases from V and 5 bases from J, leaving 7 bases between. The CDR3 region has the DNA TGCGCCAGCAGCTACAGCGTAGATACGCAGTATTTT. Amino acids: CASSYSVDTQYF.